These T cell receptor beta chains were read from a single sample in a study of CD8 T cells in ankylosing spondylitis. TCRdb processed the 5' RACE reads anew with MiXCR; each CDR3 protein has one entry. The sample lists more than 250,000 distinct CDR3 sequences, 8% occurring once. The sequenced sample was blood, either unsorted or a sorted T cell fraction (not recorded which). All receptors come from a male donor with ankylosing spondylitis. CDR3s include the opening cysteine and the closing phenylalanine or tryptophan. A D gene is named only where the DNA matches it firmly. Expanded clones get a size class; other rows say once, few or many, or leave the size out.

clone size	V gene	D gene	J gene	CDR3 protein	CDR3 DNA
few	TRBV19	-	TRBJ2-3	CASSIQRGGDTQYF	TGTGCCAGTAGTATCCAGAGGGGGGGAGATACGCAGTATTTT
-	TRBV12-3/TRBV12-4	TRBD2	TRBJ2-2	CASSHQGTSGDTGELFF	TGTGCCAGCAGTCACCAGGGGACTAGCGGTGACACCGGGGAGCTGTTTTTT
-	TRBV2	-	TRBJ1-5	CASSERRGYSNQPQHF	TGTGCCAGCAGTGAACGTAGGGGGTACAGCAATCAGCCCCAGCATTTT
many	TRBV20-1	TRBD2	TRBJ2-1	CSASEGGRGPFF	TGCAGTGCTAGTGAAGGCGGGAGGGGCCCGTTCTTC
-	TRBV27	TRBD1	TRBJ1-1	CASSWTGGIMNTEAFF	TGTGCCAGCAGTTGGACAGGGGGGATTATGAACACTGAAGCTTTCTTT
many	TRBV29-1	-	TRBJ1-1	CSVDGNNEAFF	TGCAGCGTTGACGGAAACAATGAAGCTTTCTTT
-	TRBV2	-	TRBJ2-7	CASSVLGLAGEQYF	TGTGCCAGCAGTGTGCTGGGACTGGCCGGGGAGCAGTACTTC
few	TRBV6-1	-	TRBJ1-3	CASSGRRQSLSSGNTIYF	TGTGCCAGCAGCGGGCGTAGACAGTCTCTAAGCTCTGGAAACACCATATATTTT
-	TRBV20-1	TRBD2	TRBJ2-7	CSARASGKLYEQYF	TGCAGTGCTAGAGCCAGCGGGAAGCTCTACGAGCAGTACTTC
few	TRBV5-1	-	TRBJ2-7	CATSESGALPYEQYF	TGCGCCACCTCTGAATCAGGGGCCCTCCCCTACGAGCAGTACTTC
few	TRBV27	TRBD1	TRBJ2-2	CASSLRPGQGANTGELFF	TGTGCCAGCAGTCTTCGCCCGGGACAGGGGGCGAACACCGGGGAGCTGTTTTTT
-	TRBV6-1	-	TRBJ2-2	CASSGWGTGELFF	TGTGCCAGCAGTGGGTGGGGCACCGGGGAGCTGTTTTTT
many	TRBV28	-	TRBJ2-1	CASSQDRPSRSYNEQFF	TGTGCCAGCAGTCAAGACAGACCCTCCCGCTCCTACAATGAGCAGTTCTTC
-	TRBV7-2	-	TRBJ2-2	CASSSQAWAGTGELFF	TGTGCCAGCAGCTCACAGGCCTGGGCTGGCACCGGGGAGCTGTTTTTT
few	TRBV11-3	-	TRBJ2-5	CASSLDGQDSQETQYF	TGTGCCAGCAGCTTAGATGGCCAAGACTCACAAGAGACCCAGTACTTC
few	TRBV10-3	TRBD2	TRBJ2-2	CAISEFFGLAGTGELFF	TGTGCCATCAGTGAGTTCTTCGGACTAGCGGGTACCGGGGAGCTGTTTTTT
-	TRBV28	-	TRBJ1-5	CASRPTNQPQHF	TGTGCCAGCAGACCCACCAATCAGCCCCAGCATTTT
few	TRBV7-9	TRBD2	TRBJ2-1	CASSLSVLAETYNEQFF	TGTGCCAGCAGCTTAAGCGTACTAGCGGAGACATACAATGAGCAGTTCTTC
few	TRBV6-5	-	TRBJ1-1	CASSYSARGGKNTEAFF	TGTGCCAGCAGTTACTCGGCCCGTGGGGGAAAGAACACTGAAGCTTTCTTT
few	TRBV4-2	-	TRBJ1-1	CASSQEGQGWNTEAFF	TGTGCCAGCAGCCAAGAAGGGCAGGGTTGGAACACTGAAGCTTTCTTT
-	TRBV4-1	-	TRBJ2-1	CASSQDWAPSSYNEQFF	TGCGCCAGCAGCCAAGATTGGGCTCCGAGCTCCTACAATGAGCAGTTCTTC
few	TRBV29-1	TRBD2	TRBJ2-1	CSVERENGNEQFF	TGCAGCGTTGAGCGGGAGAACGGAAATGAGCAGTTCTTC
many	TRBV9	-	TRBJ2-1	CASSPQERKHNEQFF	TGTGCCAGCAGCCCCCAAGAGCGGAAACACAATGAGCAGTTCTTC